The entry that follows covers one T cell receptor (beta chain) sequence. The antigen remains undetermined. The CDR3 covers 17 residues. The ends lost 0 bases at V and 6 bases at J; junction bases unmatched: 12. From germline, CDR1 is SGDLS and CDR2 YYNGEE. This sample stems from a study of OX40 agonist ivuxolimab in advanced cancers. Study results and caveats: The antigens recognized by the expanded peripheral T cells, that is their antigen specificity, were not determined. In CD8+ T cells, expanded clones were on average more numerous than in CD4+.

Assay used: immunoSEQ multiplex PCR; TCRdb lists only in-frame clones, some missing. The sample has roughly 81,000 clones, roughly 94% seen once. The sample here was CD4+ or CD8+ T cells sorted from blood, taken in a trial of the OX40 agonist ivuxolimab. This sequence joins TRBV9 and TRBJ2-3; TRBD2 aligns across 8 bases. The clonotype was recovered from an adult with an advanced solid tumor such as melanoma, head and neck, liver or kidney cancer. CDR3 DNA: TGTGCCAGCAGCGTAGGAGGTAGCGGGAAAAGAAGGGATACGCAGTATTTT. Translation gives CASSVGGSGKRRDTQYF.